The rows below give T cell receptor beta chains drawn from one sample of a study of blood T cell repertoires in COVID-19. Measured with immunoSEQ multiplex PCR; TCRdb has only the in-frame clones, and not every one. This table has roughly 55,000 clones, almost 80% appearing once. The sample taken for sequencing was peripheral blood. These receptors originate from a man aged 60 to 75 with acute or convalescent COVID-19. CDR3s include the opening cysteine and the closing phenylalanine or tryptophan. Fields, in order: V gene, D gene, J gene, clone size, CDR3 DNA, CDR3 protein. A D gene is named only where the DNA matches it firmly. A clone size is listed for some rows: how often the clone was seen (once, few, many), or a class if it is expanded.

V gene: TRBV24-1; D gene: -; J gene: TRBJ2-3; clone size: -; CDR3 DNA: TGTGCCACCAGTGAGAACACGCGTAGCCCGGATACGCAGTATTTT; CDR3 protein: CATSENTRSPDTQYF
V gene: TRBV2; D gene: TRBD1; J gene: TRBJ1-6; clone size: -; CDR3 DNA: TGTGCCAGCTGCCAGGGGGCAGGGTCACCCCTCCACTTT; CDR3 protein: CASCQGAGSPLHF
V gene: TRBV2; D gene: -; J gene: TRBJ1-6; clone size: -; CDR3 DNA: TGTGCCAGCAGTGAATACCAGTTGGATAATTCACCCCTCCACTTT; CDR3 protein: CASSEYQLDNSPLHF
V gene: TRBV2; D gene: -; J gene: TRBJ1-2; clone size: -; CDR3 DNA: TGTGCCAGCAGTGCCGGGAACTATGGCTACACCTTC; CDR3 protein: CASSAGNYGYTF
V gene: TRBV20-1; D gene: -; J gene: TRBJ1-2; clone size: few; CDR3 DNA: TGCAGTGCTAGTACCCCGGACTATGGCTACACCTTC; CDR3 protein: CSASTPDYGYTF
V gene: TRBV20-1; D gene: -; J gene: TRBJ1-2; clone size: -; CDR3 DNA: TGCAGTGCTAGGACAGGCTATGGCTACACCTTC; CDR3 protein: CSARTGYGYTF
V gene: TRBV4-1; D gene: TRBD2; J gene: TRBJ2-1; clone size: few; CDR3 DNA: TGCGCCAGCTCTACAGTTGGGGGACTAGTGGGTTACAATGAGCAGTTCTTC; CDR3 protein: CASSTVGGLVGYNEQFF
V gene: TRBV11-3; D gene: -; J gene: TRBJ1-1; clone size: -; CDR3 DNA: TGTGCCAGCAGCCCGTGGGGCCAAGGCGTTGAAGAGGCTTTCTTT; CDR3 protein: CASSPWGQGVEEAFF
V gene: TRBV9; D gene: -; J gene: TRBJ2-3; clone size: -; CDR3 DNA: TGTGCCAGCAGCCCCTCGCGGGATACGCAGTATTTT; CDR3 protein: CASSPSRDTQYF
V gene: TRBV28; D gene: TRBD1; J gene: TRBJ1-2; clone size: -; CDR3 DNA: TGTGCCAGCAGGGGGACAGGGAGTTCGGACTATGGCTACACCTTC; CDR3 protein: CASRGTGSSDYGYTF
V gene: TRBV7-2; D gene: -; J gene: TRBJ2-1; clone size: -; CDR3 DNA: TGTGCCAGCAGCCTCCGGCAGGGTAGCAATGAGCAGTTCTTC; CDR3 protein: CASSLRQGSNEQFF
V gene: TRBV29-1; D gene: TRBD1; J gene: TRBJ2-6; clone size: once; CDR3 DNA: TGCAGCGTTGGGAAGGGGACAGGGGGATCAGGGGCCAACGTCCTGACTTTC; CDR3 protein: CSVGKGTGGSGANVLTF
V gene: TRBV19; D gene: TRBD1; J gene: TRBJ2-3; clone size: -; CDR3 DNA: TGTGCCAGTAGTATTCGGACAGGGCTAGATACGCAGTATTTT; CDR3 protein: CASSIRTGLDTQYF
V gene: TRBV5-6; D gene: TRBD1; J gene: TRBJ2-2; clone size: -; CDR3 DNA: TGTGCCAGCAGCTTTATCGGGACAGAGCCCCCCGGGGAGCTGTTTTTT; CDR3 protein: CASSFIGTEPPGELFF
V gene: TRBV11-2; D gene: -; J gene: TRBJ1-2; clone size: many; CDR3 DNA: TGTGCCAGCAGCTCGGTACAGGGAAGGCGCTATGGCTACACCTTC; CDR3 protein: CASSSVQGRRYGYTF
V gene: TRBV7-3; D gene: TRBD1; J gene: TRBJ1-1; clone size: -; CDR3 DNA: TGTGCCAGCAGCGTTGACAGGGGGAGAGCTTTCTTT; CDR3 protein: CASSVDRGRAFF
V gene: TRBV28; D gene: TRBD1; J gene: TRBJ2-1; clone size: -; CDR3 DNA: TGTGCCAGCAGTCGGCGGGGACAGGGGGCGGGAAATGAGCAGTTCTTC; CDR3 protein: CASSRRGQGAGNEQFF
V gene: TRBV29-1; D gene: -; J gene: TRBJ2-5; clone size: -; CDR3 DNA: TGCAGCGTTGTACGTGGCCGGGGAGAGACCCAGTACTTC; CDR3 protein: CSVVRGRGETQYF
V gene: TRBV5-1; D gene: TRBD1; J gene: TRBJ2-2; clone size: -; CDR3 DNA: TGCGCCAGCAGCCCCGACCAGGGGGTCGCCGGGGAGCTGTTTTTT; CDR3 protein: CASSPDQGVAGELFF
V gene: TRBV18; D gene: TRBD1; J gene: TRBJ1-4; clone size: -; CDR3 DNA: TGTGCCAGCTCACCCAGGGGGCTTCTGAATGAGGAAAAACTGTTTTTT; CDR3 protein: CASSPRGLLNEEKLFF
V gene: TRBV11-2; D gene: -; J gene: TRBJ1-1; clone size: -; CDR3 DNA: TGTGCCAGCAGCTCCAGCCGGGGGATCGAAGCTTTCTTT; CDR3 protein: CASSSSRGIEAFF
V gene: TRBV14; D gene: -; J gene: TRBJ1-1; clone size: many; CDR3 DNA: TGTGCCAGCAGCCCCTCAGAACGCGGTCGGAACACTGAAGCTTTCTTT; CDR3 protein: CASSPSERGRNTEAFF